This T cell receptor (beta chain) was identified during a study of blood T cell repertoires in COVID-19. On the study more broadly: Sites in the United States, Italy and Spain provided acute and convalescent COVID-19 samples. T cells, B-cell-depleted T cells, or PBMCs provided the cDNA or gDNA that served as material.

In germline, CDR1 is SGHDN, CDR2 FVKESK. J gave up 5 bases and V 1 base, and 2 bases lay outside the gene matches. The CDR3 runs 15 residues. Using immunoSEQ multiplex PCR, the repertoire was profiled, and TCRdb retains in-frame clones only, with some absent. This table has under 95,000 clones, around nine tenths appearing once. The sequence was obtained from a woman older than 75 with acute or convalescent COVID-19. The chain recombines TRBV14 with TRBJ2-3, with 11 bases that match TRBD2. Sample: peripheral blood. CDR3 sequence (DNA): TGTGCCAGCAGCCAAGGACTAGCGGGGATAGATACGCAGTATTTT. Its protein product is CASSQGLAGIDTQYF. Based on the CDR3 plus reference TRBV14 and TRBJ2-3, the full variable domain is EAGVTQFPSHSVIEKGQTVTLRCDPISGHDNLYWYRRVMGKEIKFLLHFVKESKQDESGMPNNRFLAERTGGTYSTLKVQPAELEDSGVYFCASSQGLAGIDTQYFGPGTRLTVL.